This T cell receptor (beta chain) comes out of a study of T cell responses to AZD1222 COVID-19 vaccine. Sequencing used immunoSEQ multiplex PCR; TCRdb keeps in-frame clones, though not all of them. In the table there are roughly 130,000 clones, more than 90% of which are singletons. Findings and caveats of the study: Variant regions that are unmutated are reportedly the target of nearly half of spike-specific TCRs.

Points on this clone: Its antigen is not identified.

This TCR derives from an adult in good health. The starting material was peripheral blood, obtained on day 0 of AZD1222 vaccination.

The CDR3 DNA reads as TGTGCCAGCAGCCAAGAGCCAAGAACAGGGGATGGCTACACCTTC. It yields the protein CASSQEPRTGDGYTF. The chain joins TRBV4-2 to TRBJ1-2; 7 bases line up with TRBD1. Germline V gene lookup returns CDR1 LGHNA and CDR2 YNFKEQ. CDR3 length: 15 residues. The junction had 7 bases not matched to a gene; V was cut back by 0 bases and J by 6 bases.